What follows are 25 T cell receptor beta chains derived from one specimen sequenced in a study of blood T cell repertoires in COVID-19. Profiling relied on immunoSEQ multiplex PCR, and the TCRdb table lists in-frame clones only, not all of them. The sample lists over 120,000 clones, nearly 85% occurring once. Sequencing was done on a sample of peripheral blood. These receptors all stem from a human donor in a cohort sampled during active COVID-19.

The chain links TRBV7-9 to TRBJ2-7, with 10 bases lining up with TRBD2. The germline V gene has CDR1 SEHNR and CDR2 FQNEAQ (reference sequence). With V trimmed by 5 bases and J by 5 bases, 9 bases remained unmatched. CDR3 length: 15 residues. The CDR3 loop reads CASSPVAGGINEQYF. DNA of the CDR3: TGTGCCAGCAGCCCCGTAGCGGGGGGTATCAACGAGCAGTACTTC.

This rearrangement joins TRBV4-3 to TRBJ2-1, with 10 bases matching TRBD2. The J segment lost 4 bases and the V segment lost 4 bases, leaving 4 bases of the junction unmatched. This CDR3 is 15 amino acids long. Per the germline V gene, CDR1 is LGHNA and CDR2 is YSLEER. CDR3 protein: CASSLGTSEYNEQFF. The CDR3 coding sequence is TGCGCCAGCAGCCTGGGGACTAGCGAGTACAATGAGCAGTTCTTC.

The CDR3 DNA reads as TGTGCCACCCAAACAGGGCACGGGGCCAACGTCCTGACTTTC. Its protein product is CATQTGHGANVLTF. The genes are TRBV6-5 and TRBJ2-6; TRBD1 is a possible D gene (6 bases). Looked up from germline, CDR1 is MNHEY and CDR2 is SVGAGI. The V gene lost 10 bases and the J gene lost 4 bases, with 14 bases spanning the gap. This CDR3 contains 14 residues.

This clone was recorded once. CDR3 residues: CASKSVGDQPQHF. The CDR3 nucleotides are TGTGCCAGTAAGAGCGTCGGGGATCAGCCCCAGCATTTT. This chain uses TRBV19 with TRBJ1-5, with no clear D. The CDR3 spans 13 residues. CDR1 and CDR2 from the germline V gene are LNHDA and SQIVND (reference sequence). V gave up 7 bases and J gave up 5 bases, with 12 bases separating them.

There are a few counts of this clone. The chain joins TRBV9 to TRBJ1-3, with a possible D match to TRBD1 (6 bases). CDR3 size: 16 residues. V was trimmed by 0 bases and J by 1 base, leaving 11 bases between them. CDR1 is SGDLS and CDR2 is YYNGEE in the germline V gene. This CDR3 reads CASSVAPGTSGNTIYF. The CDR3 DNA reads as TGTGCCAGCAGCGTAGCCCCCGGGACATCTGGAAACACCATATATTTT.

The rearrangement joins TRBV10-2 to TRBJ2-5, with a possible D match to TRBD1 (5 bases). The CDR3 has 15 amino acids. V shed 6 bases and J shed 3 bases, with 17 bases lying between them. The germline CDR1 and CDR2 sequences are WSHSY and SAAADI. The DNA for the CDR3 is TGCGCCAGCAGGGACATCACCCGCCAAAAAGAGACCCAGTACTTC. Residues: CASRDITRQKETQYF.

This chain connects TRBV7-2 to TRBJ1-3; TRBD1 might be the D (5 bases). Germline CDR1 is SGHTA and CDR2 is FQGNSA. The V end was cut by 5 bases, the J end by 4 bases, with 12 bases between. The CDR3 covers 14 residues. In DNA form, the CDR3 reads TGTGCCAGCAGCCAGACAGCGGGCGGAAACACCATATATTTT. Its translation: CASSQTAGGNTIYF.

As DNA, the CDR3 is TGTGCCAGCAGTGTAGCGGGAGAAACCGGGGAGCTGTTTTTT. Amino acid sequence: CASSVAGETGELFF. The chain uses TRBV25-1 and TRBJ2-2, with 9 bases aligning to TRBD2. Trimming took 4 bases from V and 5 from J; bases not matched to a gene: 2. The CDR3 length is 14 residues. Germline V gene lookup returns CDR1 MGHDK and CDR2 SYGVNS.

This clone has a handful of counts. The J gene is TRBJ1-4, the V gene TRBV7-2, with D perhaps matching TRBD1 (6 bases). Germline values: CDR1 SGHTA, CDR2 FQGNSA. The CDR3 covers 14 residues. V was pared by 3 bases and J by 7 bases, with 12 bases between. CDR3 protein: CASSLGGAGEKLFF. CDR3 DNA sequence: TGTGCCAGCAGCTTGGGGGGGGCTGGTGAAAAACTGTTTTTT.

The genes are TRBV4-1 and TRBJ2-1, with TRBD2 matching over 7 bases. V was pared by 3 bases and J by 6 bases, with 2 bases of the junction left unmatched. The germline gives CDR1 MGHRA, CDR2 YSYEKL. This CDR3 contains 13 residues. This CDR3 reads CASSHRTSNEQFF. The CDR3 DNA is TGCGCCAGCAGCCACAGGACTAGCAATGAGCAGTTCTTC.

The CDR3 is CASSFNSASNSPLHF. The CDR3 coding sequence is TGTGCCAGCAGCTTTAATAGTGCTTCTAATTCACCCCTCCACTTT. This chain links TRBV5-4 with TRBJ1-6; D not certain. Between the trimmed V and J ends, which lost 2 bases and 6 bases, there was a span of 12 bases. The CDR3 is made up of 15 amino acids. The germline gives CDR1 SGHNT, CDR2 YYREEE (reference sequence).

The chain carries TRBV29-1 and TRBJ2-7, with TRBD1 matching over 11 bases. Germline CDR1 is SQVTM and CDR2 is ANQGSEA. This CDR3 is 15 amino acids long. V lost 2 bases to trimming and J lost 1 base; unmatched junction nucleotides: 4. This CDR3 reads CSVEKGTGGSYEQYF. The CDR3 nucleotides are TGCAGCGTTGAAAAGGGGACAGGGGGTTCCTACGAGCAGTACTTC.

This chain joins TRBV5-1 and TRBJ1-4, with 10 bases aligning to TRBD1. The CDR3 spans 18 residues. Germline V gene data show CDR1 as SGHRS and CDR2 as YFSETQ. V was clipped by 4 bases and J by 0 bases; unmatched bases: 9. The CDR3 here is CASSRGQGGTSTNEKLFF. CDR3 nucleotides: TGCGCCAGCAGCCGCGGACAGGGGGGGACCTCAACTAATGAAAAACTGTTTTTT.

The chain combines TRBV27 with TRBJ1-2; 7 positions match TRBD1. Germline V gene lookup returns CDR1 MNHEY and CDR2 SMNVEV (reference sequence). V dropped 2 bases and J dropped 6; count of bases not matched to a gene: 6. The CDR3 sequence is 14 residues long. CDR3 nucleotides: TGTGCCAGCAGTTTACGACAGGGAGCTGATGGCTACACCTTC. It encodes CASSLRQGADGYTF.

The chain couples TRBV12-3 or TRBV12-4 to TRBJ1-1; perhaps TRBD1 as D (6 bases). V lost 6 bases and J 5 bases, leaving 10 bases between the germline ends. CDR3 length equals 12 residues. The CDR3 DNA reads as TGTGCCAGCAGGGAAGGGGGAACTGAAGCTTTCTTT. Amino acids: CASREGGTEAFF.

The chain uses TRBV7-3 and TRBJ2-1; D might be TRBD2 (6 bases). The CDR3 is made up of 16 amino acids. The V gene's germline CDR1 is SGHTA and CDR2 FQGTGA. V lost 1 base to trimming and J lost 5 bases, with 15 bases between them. The CDR3 reads CASSLKPRLDDNEQFF. CDR3 bases: TGTGCCAGCAGCTTAAAGCCGCGACTAGACGACAATGAGCAGTTCTTC.

The rearrangement uses TRBV19 and TRBJ2-1; TRBD2 aligns across 7 bases. Looked up from germline, CDR1 is LNHDA and CDR2 is SQIVND (reference sequence). The CDR3 is 15 amino acids. Trimming removed 2 bases from V and 6 bases from J; junction bases left unmatched: 7. The CDR3 loop is CASSIRTSNLNEQFF. The CDR3, as DNA: TGTGCCAGTAGTATACGGACTAGTAACCTCAATGAGCAGTTCTTC.

The rearrangement uses TRBV27 and TRBJ1-6, with D maybe TRBD1 (5 bases). With 3 bases removed from V and 0 bases from J, the gap between germline ends came to 18 bases. Germline loops: CDR1 MNHEY, CDR2 SMNVEV (reference sequence). The CDR3 contains 19 residues. CDR3 coding DNA: TGTGCCAGCAGTTTTGCGTCGGGCAGGGCGAGCTCCTATAATTCACCCCTCCACTTT. Protein: CASSFASGRASSYNSPLHF.

The chain is built from TRBV3-1 (or the pseudogene TRBV3-2) and TRBJ1-5; 11 positions agree with TRBD1. The CDR3 spans 15 residues. V gave up 4 bases and J gave up 5 bases; unmatched junction bases: 4. CDR1 is LGHDT, CDR2 YNNKEL, per germline (reference sequence). CDR3 loop: CASSRDRGSYQPQHF. The DNA of the CDR3 is TGTGCCAGCAGCCGGGACAGGGGGTCATATCAGCCCCAGCATTTT.

This chain uses TRBV5-6 with TRBJ1-1; 7 nucleotides agree with TRBD1. The germline V gene encodes CDR1 SGHDT and CDR2 YYEEEE. Trimming cost V 6 bases and J 7 bases; bases outside gene matches: 12. CDR3 length: 14 amino acids. CDR3 loop: CASNLATGLNEAFF. The DNA of the CDR3 is TGTGCCAGCAACCTTGCGACAGGGTTGAATGAAGCTTTCTTT.

The CDR3, as DNA: TGTGCCAGCAGCCCTGCCGGACAGGGGAACTACGAGCAGTACTTC. It encodes CASSPAGQGNYEQYF. J is TRBJ2-7 and V is TRBV6-6; 9 bases are a match to TRBD1. The germline CDR1 and CDR2 sequences are MNHNY and SVGAGI (reference sequence). The CDR3 length is 15 residues. V shed 6 bases and J 3 bases; nucleotides not matched to a gene: 9.

This clone has ten or more counts. V is TRBV29-1 and J is TRBJ1-2, with D perhaps matching TRBD1 (5 bases). Germline assignment: CDR1 SQVTM and CDR2 ANQGSEA. CDR3 length equals 13 residues. V lost 5 bases, J lost 4 bases, and 14 bases lay in between. CDR3 sequence: CSVRRGSSYGYTF. The CDR3 nucleotides are TGCAGCGTTCGGAGGGGATCTTCCTATGGCTACACCTTC.

Comment on this clone: An end of the junction differs from the germline gene, which may be a read error. The chain combines TRBV19 with TRBJ2-1; 8 bases fit TRBD2. The germline CDR1 and CDR2 sequences are LNHDA and SQIVND (reference sequence). The CDR3 sequence is 15 residues long. The CDR3 region is CASSNRGTRGGEQFF. CDR3 DNA sequence: TGTGCCAGCAGTAATAGGGGGACTAGGGGCGGTGAGCAGTTCTTC.

This clone came up once. The rearrangement joins TRBV3-1 (or the pseudogene TRBV3-2) to TRBJ2-4; 10 bases match TRBD1. The germline CDR1 and CDR2 sequences are LGHDT and YNNKEL (reference sequence). The CDR3 is 11 residues long. The V gene end was trimmed by 3 bases and the J gene end by 13 bases; junction bases not matched to a gene: 0. CDR3 region: CASSQGQGQYF. As DNA, the CDR3 is TGTGCCAGCAGCCAGGGACAGGGGCAGTACTTC.

V and J are TRBV4-2 and TRBJ2-1; TRBD1 might be the D (5 bases). The CDR3 is 14 amino acids. Per the germline V gene, CDR1 is LGHNA and CDR2 is YNFKEQ. V was cut by 0 bases and J by 2 bases, with 5 bases left in between. CDR3 residues: CASSQDRAYNEQFF. The CDR3 coding sequence is TGTGCCAGCAGCCAAGACAGGGCCTACAATGAGCAGTTCTTC.